This T cell receptor (beta chain) was documented in a study of blood T cell repertoires in COVID-19. This table comes from immunoSEQ multiplex PCR, and its TCRdb copy is limited to in-frame clones, with some not included. The repertoire has just over 95,000 clones, 80% to 85% of them found once; the top ten carry around 4.4%. Germline lookup yields CDR1 MNHEY and CDR2 SVGAGI. This CDR3 spans 15 amino acids. The junction had 9 bases not matched to a gene; V was cut back by 7 bases and J by 3 bases. Sequencing was performed on peripheral blood. This clonotype was obtained from a man aged 55 to 70 with acute or convalescent COVID-19. The chain links TRBV6-5 to TRBJ2-7; 10 bases fit TRBD2. CDR3 DNA sequence: TGTGCCAGCACCATAAGCGGGAGGGCCCTCTACGAGCAGTACGTC. Translation: CASTISGRALYEQYV.